This T cell receptor (beta chain) was obtained from a study of shared clonotypes between healthy human individuals. Overall study results and limits: Clonotypes shared by all four donors outscored non-shared clonotypes in generation probability.

In germline, CDR1 is GTSNPN, CDR2 SVGIG (reference sequence). V gave up 0 bases and J gave up 6 bases, with 14 bases separating them. The CDR3 consists of 14 residues. Using immunoSEQ multiplex PCR, the repertoire was profiled, and TCRdb retains in-frame clones only, with some absent. The repertoire holds some 980,000 clones, with more than 75% as singletons. With respect to this clone: Its antigen is as yet unknown.

The TCR was taken from a young man in good health. The V call is TRBV30, the J call TRBJ1-2; a possible D gene is TRBD1 (6 bases). The sequenced material came from memory CD4+ T cells sorted from blood. Specified subset: CD45RA-negative fraction. In nucleotides, the CDR3 is TGTGCCTGGAGTGTGGGGCCAGGGGCAAATGGCTACACCTTC. Translated: CAWSVGPGANGYTF.